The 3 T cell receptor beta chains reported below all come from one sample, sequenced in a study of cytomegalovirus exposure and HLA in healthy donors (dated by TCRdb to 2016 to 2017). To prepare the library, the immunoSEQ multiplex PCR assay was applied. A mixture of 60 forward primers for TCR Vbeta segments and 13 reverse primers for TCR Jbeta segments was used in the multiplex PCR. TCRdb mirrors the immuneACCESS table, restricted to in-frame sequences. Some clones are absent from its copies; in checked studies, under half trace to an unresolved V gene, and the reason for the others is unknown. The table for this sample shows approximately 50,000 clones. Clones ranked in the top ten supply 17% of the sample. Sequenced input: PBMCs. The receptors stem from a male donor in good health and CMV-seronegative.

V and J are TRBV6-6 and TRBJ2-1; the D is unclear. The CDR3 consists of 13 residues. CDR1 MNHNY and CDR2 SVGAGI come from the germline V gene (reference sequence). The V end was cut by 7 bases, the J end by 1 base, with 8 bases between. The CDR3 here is CASTTDSYNEQFF. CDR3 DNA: TGTGCCAGCACCACAGATTCCTACAATGAGCAGTTCTTC.

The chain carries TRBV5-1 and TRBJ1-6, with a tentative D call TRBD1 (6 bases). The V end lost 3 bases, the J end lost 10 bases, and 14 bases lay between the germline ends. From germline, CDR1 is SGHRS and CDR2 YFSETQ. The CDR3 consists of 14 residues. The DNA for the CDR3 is TGCGCCAGCAGCTGGGAGACAGGCGGCTCACCCCTCCACTTT. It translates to CASSWETGGSPLHF.

The CDR3 region has the DNA TGTGCCAGCAGCCAAAATGGAGGTTCGGAGACCCAGTACTTC. Protein sequence: CASSQNGGSETQYF. This chain uses TRBV4-2 with TRBJ2-5, with D possibly matching TRBD2 (5 bases). Between the trimmed V and J ends, which lost 2 bases and 5 bases, there was a span of 12 bases. Germline V gene sequence: CDR1 LGHNA, CDR2 YNFKEQ. The CDR3 totals 14 residues.